The 21 T cell receptor beta chains presented below share a single source sample, sequenced in a study of blood T cells in healthy people across ages. The authors ran a second PCR of about 7 to 11 cycles using a sample-barcoded 5' primer and a J-beta primer mix. Via MiXCR, TCRdb re-called the 5' RACE reads, giving one row per CDR3 protein. The data contain fewer than 1,000,000 distinct CDR3 sequences, around 43% of them singletons. The sequenced sample consisted of blood. The receptors here all came from a man between 60 and 75 years old in good health.

The chain has TRBV4-1 and TRBJ2-7, with TRBD1 matching 11 bases. CDR1 is MGHRA and CDR2 is YSYEKL in the germline V gene. The CDR3 runs to 15 residues. Trimming took 0 bases from V and 3 from J; bases not matched to a gene: 1. In DNA, the CDR3 is TGCGCCAGCAGCCAAGAAGGGACAGGGGGCTACGAGCAGTACTTC. Translating gives CASSQEGTGGYEQYF.

The V and J genes are TRBV3-1 and TRBJ2-1; tentatively, D is TRBD1 or TRBD2 (6 bases each). V shed 5 bases and J shed 10 bases, with 24 bases lying between them. Germline CDR1 and CDR2: LGHDT and YNNKEL (reference sequence). The CDR3 has 16 residues. CDR3 nucleotide sequence: TGTGCCAGCAGCATGAGCCCCAGGGGAGGAACCTACGAGCAGTTCTTC. Its translation: CASSMSPRGGTYEQFF.

Note on this clonotype: A much larger clone lies a single base off, so this may be a read error. The V gene is TRBV4-3, the J gene TRBJ2-4; D is possibly TRBD1 or TRBD2 (5 bases each). The V gene lost 1 base and the J gene lost 13 bases, with 20 bases spanning the gap. Germline values: CDR1 LGHNA, CDR2 YSLEER. There are 15 residues in the CDR3. CDR3 region: CASSQGRRSQGGQYF. DNA for the CDR3: TGCGCCAGCAGCCAAGGTCGTCGGAGCCAGGGCGGGCAGTACTTC.

There are a few counts of this clonotype. J is TRBJ2-3 and V is TRBV6-5; the D is unclear. Looked up from germline, CDR1 is MNHEY and CDR2 is SVGAGI. The CDR3 is 13 amino acids. Trimming removed 0 bases at V and 6 bases at J, with 7 bases between. The DNA of the CDR3 is TGTGCCAGCAGTTACTCGGGGATTGATACGCAGTATTTT. This sequence encodes CASSYSGIDTQYF.

This clonotype has ten or more counts. The chain links TRBV9 to TRBJ2-7; D may match TRBD1 or TRBD2 (6 bases each). V shed 3 bases and J shed 3 bases, with 13 bases lying between them. CDR3 size: 14 residues. From germline, CDR1 is SGDLS and CDR2 YYNGEE. CDR3 region: CASSEGGEGYEQYF. In nucleotides, the CDR3 is TGTGCCAGCAGCGAGGGGGGTGAAGGCTACGAGCAGTACTTC. The variable domain in full, completed from reference TRBV9 and TRBJ2-7, reads DSGVTQTPKHLITATGQRVTLRCSPRSGDLSVYWYQQSLDQGLQFLIQYYNGEERAKGNILERFSAQQFPDLHSELNLSSLELGDSALYFCASSEGGEGYEQYFGPGTRLTVT.

Concerning this clonotype: A much more abundant neighbour one base away suggests this may be a read error. V usage is TRBV7-6 and J usage is TRBJ2-3; 12 bases agree with TRBD1. Unmatched junction bases numbered 3, after V lost 4 bases and J lost 4 bases. Germline V gene sequence: CDR1 SGHVS, CDR2 FNYEAQ. CDR3 length equals 15 residues. The CDR3 loop reads CASSYGTGGSDTQYF. CDR3 DNA: TGTGCCAGCAGCTACGGGACAGGGGGCTCAGATACGCAGTATTTT.

The chain uses TRBV20-1 and TRBJ2-5; no clear D gene. In germline, CDR1 is DFQATT, CDR2 SNEGSKA (reference sequence). The V end was cut by 1 base, the J end by 2 bases, with 11 bases between. CDR3 length: 14 residues. This CDR3 reads CSARVPPEQETQYF. The CDR3 DNA reads TGCAGTGCTAGAGTGCCCCCAGAGCAAGAGACCCAGTACTTC.

The genes are TRBV7-2 and TRBJ2-5; 14 bases are a match to TRBD2. Per the germline V gene, CDR1 is SGHTA and CDR2 is FQGNSA. The CDR3 totals 15 residues. Trimming took 7 bases from V and 3 from J; bases not matched to a gene: 4. The CDR3 region is CASKRLAGGKETQYF. The CDR3 nucleotides are TGTGCCAGCAAGAGACTAGCGGGGGGGAAAGAGACCCAGTACTTC.

In DNA form, the CDR3 reads TGTGCCAGCAGTTTTTCCCCCCAGGGAGGCGAGCAGTACTTC. Protein: CASSFSPQGGEQYF. This sequence joins TRBV28 and TRBJ2-7; D is possibly TRBD2 (6 bases). The CDR3 covers 14 residues. Germline assignment: CDR1 MDHEN and CDR2 SYDVKM. With 3 bases removed from V and 6 bases from J, the gap between germline ends came to 15 bases.

This chain joins TRBV27 and TRBJ1-5; D remains unclear. The CDR3 covers 15 residues. With 6 bases removed from V and 3 bases from J, the gap between germline ends came to 15 bases. CDR1 and CDR2 (germline): MNHEY, SMNVEV (reference sequence). CDR3 nucleotide sequence: TGTGCCAGCAGACCAAGTTCCGGACCCAATCAGCCCCAGCATTTT. Protein: CASRPSSGPNQPQHF.

This clonotype came up many times. The chain is built from TRBV6-5 and TRBJ1-2; 12 nucleotides agree with TRBD1. After removal of 6 bases from V and 6 bases from J, the junction contained 8 bases not matched to a gene. CDR3 length equals 15 residues. Germline CDR1 and CDR2: MNHEY and SVGAGI. Written as DNA, the CDR3 is TGTGCCAGCAGAAACCCGGGACAGGGGGCGCATGGCTACACCTTC. Its protein product is CASRNPGQGAHGYTF.

The genes are TRBV24-1 and TRBJ2-5; TRBD2 matches at 13 bases. Looked up from germline, CDR1 is KGHDR and CDR2 is SFDVKD. The CDR3 consists of 18 residues. J was trimmed by 0 bases and V by 3 bases; bases with no gene match: 6. The CDR3 here is CATSDGLAGAGYQETQYF. In nucleotides, the CDR3 is TGTGCCACCAGTGATGGACTAGCGGGGGCCGGGTACCAAGAGACCCAGTACTTC.

The gene calls are TRBV7-2 and TRBJ1-2, with D uncertain. V lost 4 bases and J lost 0, with 12 bases in between. Looked up from germline, CDR1 is SGHTA and CDR2 is FQGNSA. The CDR3 covers 15 residues. CDR3 residues: CASSYGSLANYGYTF. In DNA form, the CDR3 reads TGTGCCAGCAGCTATGGGTCGCTCGCTAACTATGGCTACACCTTC. Variable domain in full (rest from reference TRBV7-2 and TRBJ1-2): GAGVSQSPSNKVTEKGKDVELRCDPISGHTALYWYRQSLGQGLEFLIYFQGNSAPDKSGLPSDRFSAERTGGSVSTLTIQRTQQEDSAVYLCASSYGSLANYGYTFGSGTRLTVV.

This chain connects TRBV20-1 to TRBJ1-2; TRBD1 agrees at 7 bases. Germline V gene lookup returns CDR1 DFQATT and CDR2 SNEGSKA (reference sequence). Trimming cost V 3 bases and J 1 base; bases outside gene matches: 8. This CDR3 contains 15 residues. CDR3 coding DNA: TGCAGTGCTAGCCCCGGGACAGACAATAACTATGGCTACACCTTC. Protein sequence: CSASPGTDNNYGYTF.

The chain combines TRBV12-5 with TRBJ2-6; no clear D gene. Germline V gives CDR1 LGHNT, CDR2 FRNRAP. The CDR3 length is 15 residues. V shed 5 bases and J shed 3 bases, with 11 bases lying between them. The DNA for the CDR3 is TGTGCTAGTGGTAAAGGGTATTTTGGGGCCAACGTCCTGACTTTC. As protein: CASGKGYFGANVLTF.

This clonotype has a count of ten or more. J is TRBJ2-7 and V is TRBV5-5; TRBD2 aligns across 10 bases. V gave up 0 bases and J gave up 2 bases; unmatched junction bases: 8. CDR3 length: 17 residues. Germline assignment: CDR1 SGHKS and CDR2 YYEKEE (reference sequence). The CDR3 DNA follows: TGTGCCAGCAGCTTGGTAGCGGGGGGTTCCCCGACCTACGAGCAGTACTTC. This encodes CASSLVAGGSPTYEQYF.

The chain is built from TRBV7-6 and TRBJ1-5, with D unresolved. The CDR3 runs 13 residues. Germline assignment: CDR1 SGHVS and CDR2 FNYEAQ. V was clipped by 4 bases and J by 1 base, with 5 bases between them. The CDR3 loop reads CASSSQSNQPQHF. The CDR3 DNA follows: TGTGCCAGCAGCTCTCAAAGCAATCAGCCCCAGCATTTT.

CDR3 sequence reads: CASSLDNPNQETQYF. The CDR3 region has the DNA TGCGCCAGCAGCTTGGACAACCCCAACCAAGAGACCCAGTACTTC. The chain couples TRBV5-1 to TRBJ2-7; D gene uncertain. The J call may be wrong; the DNA end is better matched by TRBJ2-5. The CDR3 extends over 15 amino acids. The germline CDR1 and CDR2 sequences are SGHRS and YFSETQ.

The chain couples TRBV5-1 to TRBJ2-1; 9 bases align to TRBD1. Germline CDR1 and CDR2: SGHRS and YFSETQ. V lost 0 bases and J lost 6; bases outside the gene matches: 4. The CDR3 is 15 residues long. The DNA of the CDR3 is TGCGCCAGCAGCTTGGAACAGGGGGCTGGCAATGAGCAGTTCTTC. It specifies CASSLEQGAGNEQFF.

The chain is built from TRBV30 and TRBJ1-3; D may be TRBD1 (6 bases). The V end was cut by 8 bases, the J end by 7 bases, with 12 bases between. Germline loops: CDR1 GTSNPN, CDR2 SVGIG (reference sequence). The length of the CDR3 is 11 residues. The CDR3 coding sequence is TGTGCCGGCCACAGGGCGAACACCATATATTTT. It specifies CAGHRANTIYF.

This clonotype appeared a few times. The V gene is TRBV5-1, the J gene TRBJ2-2, with TRBD1 matching 7 bases. This CDR3 contains 15 residues. The germline gives CDR1 SGHRS, CDR2 YFSETQ. The trim removed 6 bases at V and 0 bases at J, leaving 5 bases unmatched. The CDR3 region is CASNSGQSNTGELFF. The CDR3 DNA sequence: TGCGCCAGCAATTCGGGACAGTCGAACACCGGGGAGCTGTTTTTT.